This is a list of T cell receptor beta chains from one sample in a study of blood T cells in healthy people across ages. TCRdb redid the calling of the 5' RACE reads with MiXCR, one entry per CDR3 protein. The sample has 1.5 million or so distinct CDR3 sequences; approximately 38% are singletons. The source material was blood. These receptors all stem from a woman aged 18 to 35 in good health. Each CDR3 is given with its conserved first and last residue. A D gene is named only where the DNA matches it firmly.

CATKLSGGALNEQFF | TRBJ2-1 | TRBV6-6 | TRBD2
CASSSLPAGGHNEQFF | TRBJ2-1 | TRBV5-5 | TRBD2
CAAGVHSPLHF | TRBJ1-6 | TRBV23-1 | .
CASSPSAGDGNEQFF | TRBJ2-1 | TRBV12-3/TRBV12-4 | TRBD2
CAISRQGTYNEQYF | . | TRBV10-3 | TRBD1
CATSDPGQYEQYF | TRBJ2-7 | TRBV24-1 | TRBD1
CASSPMENTEAFF | TRBJ1-1 | TRBV3-1 | .
CASSVPRAGDLDTQYF | TRBJ2-3 | TRBV9 | TRBD2
CASSGSWSAQSDTQYF | TRBJ2-3 | TRBV9 | .
CSAAPLGQGTDTQYF | TRBJ2-3 | TRBV20-1 | TRBD1